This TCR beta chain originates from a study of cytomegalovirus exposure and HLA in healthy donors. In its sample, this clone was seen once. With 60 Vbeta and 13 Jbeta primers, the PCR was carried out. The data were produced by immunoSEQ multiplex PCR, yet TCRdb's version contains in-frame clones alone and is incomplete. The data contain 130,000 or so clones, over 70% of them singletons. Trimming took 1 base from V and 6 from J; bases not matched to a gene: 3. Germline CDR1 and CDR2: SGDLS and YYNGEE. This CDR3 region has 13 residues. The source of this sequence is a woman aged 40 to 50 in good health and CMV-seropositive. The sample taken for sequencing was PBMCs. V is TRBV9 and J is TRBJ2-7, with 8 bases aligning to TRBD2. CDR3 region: CASSVSGGGEQYF. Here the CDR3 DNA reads TGTGCCAGCAGCGTATCGGGGGGGGGCGAGCAGTACTTC.